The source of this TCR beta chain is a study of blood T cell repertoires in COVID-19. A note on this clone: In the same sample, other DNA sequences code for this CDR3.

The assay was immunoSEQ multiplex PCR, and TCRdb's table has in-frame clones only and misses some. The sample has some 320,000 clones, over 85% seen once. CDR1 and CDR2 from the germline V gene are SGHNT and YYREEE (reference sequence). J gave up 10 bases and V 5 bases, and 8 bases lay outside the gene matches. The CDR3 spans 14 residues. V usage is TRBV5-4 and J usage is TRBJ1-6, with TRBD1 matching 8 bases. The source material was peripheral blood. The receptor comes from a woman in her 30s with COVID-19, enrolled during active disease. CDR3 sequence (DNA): TGTGCCAGCAGTCTGCAGGGGGCAGGGTCACCCCTCCACTTT. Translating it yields CASSLQGAGSPLHF.